This entry lists 18 T cell receptor beta chains sequenced from one sample in a study of blood T cells in healthy people across ages. A second PCR of roughly 6 to 12 cycles used a sample-barcoded 5' primer and a J-beta primer mix. MiXCR was run by TCRdb on the 5' RACE reads, yielding one entry per CDR3 protein. The sample yields roughly 500,000 distinct CDR3 sequences, 27% seen once. The sequencing input was blood. These receptors came from a woman in her 70s in good health.

The chain carries TRBV20-1 and TRBJ2-5; D possibly corresponds to TRBD1 (6 bases). This CDR3 region has 11 residues. Germline V gene sequence: CDR1 DFQATT, CDR2 SNEGSKA (reference sequence). V lost 6 bases to trimming and J lost 4 bases, with 9 bases between them. The CDR3: CSAGQRETQYF. CDR3 in DNA: TGCAGTGCCGGACAGAGAGAGACCCAGTACTTC.

V is TRBV12-3 or TRBV12-4 and J is TRBJ2-1; D is undetermined. This CDR3 has 11 residues. The V end was cut by 8 bases, the J end by 8 bases, with 10 bases between. CDR3 in DNA: TGTGCCAGCTCATCTTGGGATGAGCAGTTCTTC. This translates into CASSSWDEQFF.

The chain employs TRBV7-2 and TRBJ2-1; 9 bases are shared with TRBD1. The J call may be in error: the DNA end matches TRBJ2-7 better. The CDR3 has 14 amino acids. Germline CDR1 is SGHTA and CDR2 is FQGNSA. The chain's CDR3 is CASSPYRQGGEQYF. The CDR3 coding sequence is TGTGCCAGCAGCCCCTACAGACAGGGGGGCGAGCAGTACTTC.

The chain has TRBV5-6 and TRBJ2-7; 10 nucleotides agree with TRBD1. The CDR3 consists of 17 residues. V lost 4 bases to trimming and J lost 4 bases; unmatched junction nucleotides: 14. Germline CDR1 SGHDT, CDR2 YYEEEE. CDR3 in amino acids: CASSALPWDRGSYEQYF. The CDR3 bases are TGTGCCAGCAGCGCCCTGCCTTGGGACAGGGGATCGTACGAGCAGTACTTC.

To note about this clonotype: Sequence at one end of the junction differs from germline and may be a read error. The chain links TRBV5-1 to TRBJ2-1, with TRBD2 identical over 10 bases. The CDR3 runs 13 residues. In germline, CDR1 is SGHRS, CDR2 YFSETQ. The CDR3 spells CASSLWLAGEPVF. In DNA form, the CDR3 reads TGCGCCAGCAGCTTGTGGCTAGCGGGGGAACCGGTCTTC.

This chain links TRBV3-1 with TRBJ2-3; 8 nucleotides align to TRBD2. This CDR3 is 16 amino acids long. V was clipped by 0 bases and J by 0 bases; unmatched bases: 2. The germline CDR1 and CDR2 sequences are LGHDT and YNNKEL (reference sequence). This chain's CDR3 is CASSQDSGISTDTQYF. For the CDR3, the DNA is TGTGCCAGCAGCCAAGATAGCGGGATTAGCACAGATACGCAGTATTTT.

The J gene is TRBJ2-2, the V gene TRBV20-1, with D possibly TRBD2 on 6 matching bases. Trimming pared 6 bases from V and 6 bases from J, leaving 14 bases between. Germline loops: CDR1 DFQATT, CDR2 SNEGSKA (reference sequence). The CDR3 is made up of 13 amino acids. In DNA, the CDR3 is TGCAGTGCCCCCGAGGGAGGAGCCGGGGAGCTGTTTTTT. It codes for CSAPEGGAGELFF.

A remark on this clonotype: The junction shows a germline mismatch at one end, possibly a read error. The CDR3 sequence is CASSQDSGTDQETQHF. The CDR3 DNA reads as TGCGCCAGCAGCCAAGATTCCGGGACAGACCAAGAGACCCAGCACTTC. The genes are TRBV4-1 and TRBJ2-5, with 7 positions matching TRBD1. This CDR3 has 16 residues. Germline V gene sequence: CDR1 MGHRA, CDR2 YSYEKL.

The chain's CDR3 is CASSKTGSYEQYF. CDR3 coding DNA: TGTGCCAGCAGCAAAACAGGGTCCTACGAGCAGTACTTC. This rearrangement joins TRBV7-2 to TRBJ2-5; D possibly corresponds to TRBD1 (6 bases). The J call is in doubt because the DNA end fits TRBJ2-7 better. CDR1 SGHTA and CDR2 FQGNSA come from the germline V gene. There are 13 residues in the CDR3.

This clonotype has only one observation. V is TRBV20-1 and J is TRBJ1-1; D not certain. The CDR3 extends over 12 amino acids. Between the trimmed V and J ends, which lost 2 bases and 1 base, there was a span of 5 bases. Germline V gene data show CDR1 as DFQATT and CDR2 as SNEGSKA (reference sequence). The CDR3 sequence: CSARQTNTEAFF. DNA for the CDR3: TGCAGTGCTAGACAGACGAACACTGAAGCTTTCTTT.

There are a few counts of this clonotype. V gene TRBV5-1 combines with J gene TRBJ1-2, with D possibly TRBD1 on 6 matching bases. Germline V gene data show CDR1 as SGHRS and CDR2 as YFSETQ. This CDR3 comprises 15 residues. V lost 2 bases and J lost 8, with 19 bases in between. DNA of the CDR3: TGCGCCAGCAGCTTTTCAGGGGCCCTCTTGGGAGGCTACACCTTC. Translation: CASSFSGALLGGYTF.

The chain links TRBV12-3 or TRBV12-4 to TRBJ1-1; perhaps TRBD1 as D (5 bases). V was shortened by 6 bases and J by 5 bases, with 13 bases between the two germline ends. The CDR3 spans 13 residues. CDR3 nucleotide sequence: TGTGCCAGCAGCCTACAGGTTTGGACTGAAGCTTTCTTT. Amino acid sequence: CASSLQVWTEAFF.

The genes are TRBV20-1 and TRBJ2-7, with 10 bases that match TRBD2. The ends lost 0 bases at V and 9 bases at J; junction bases unmatched: 17. The germline gives CDR1 DFQATT, CDR2 SNEGSKA (reference sequence). CDR3 length equals 17 residues. The CDR3 sequence is CSARDSAGVAGGVGQYF. In nucleotides, the CDR3 is TGCAGTGCTAGAGACTCGGCTGGAGTAGCGGGGGGAGTTGGGCAGTACTTC.

This clonotype showed up just a few times. The V call is TRBV12-3 or TRBV12-4, the J call TRBJ2-3, with 11 bases identical to TRBD2. The J segment lost 3 bases and the V segment lost 5 bases, leaving 4 bases of the junction unmatched. CDR3 length: 15 residues. Here the CDR3 reads CASSVGTSGTDTQYF. The CDR3 region has the DNA TGTGCCAGCAGTGTCGGGACTAGCGGTACAGATACGCAGTATTTT.

The chain couples TRBV3-1 to TRBJ1-4, with D unresolved. CDR1 is LGHDT, CDR2 YNNKEL, per germline (reference sequence). V was cut by 4 bases and J by 0 bases, with 15 bases left in between. The CDR3 sequence is 17 residues long. The DNA of the CDR3 is TGTGCCAGCAGCCTGGATGTGATGGCCGCAACTAATGAAAAACTGTTTTTT. As protein: CASSLDVMAATNEKLFF.

The chain links TRBV14 to TRBJ2-5; D is unresolved. This CDR3 has 15 amino acids. Per germline, CDR1 SGHDN and CDR2 FVKESK. Trimming left V 0 bases short and J 5 bases short, with 13 bases between. The CDR3 DNA is TGTGCCAGCAGCCAAGACGTACAGACGTGGGAGACCCAGTACTTC. Translating it yields CASSQDVQTWETQYF.

V usage is TRBV7-2 and J usage is TRBJ2-7; D is unclear. This CDR3 region has 13 residues. Trimming removed 1 base from V and 3 bases from J, with 7 bases in between. The germline V gene encodes CDR1 SGHTA and CDR2 FQGNSA. The CDR3 here is CASSLGYDYEQYF. The CDR3 DNA follows: TGTGCCAGCAGCTTAGGATATGACTACGAGCAGTACTTC.

This clonotype has more than one count but fewer than ten. The gene calls are TRBV4-2 and TRBJ1-2; weak D call: TRBD1 (5 bases). V lost 1 base, J lost 1 base, and 13 bases lay in between. CDR3 size: 16 residues. Germline loops: CDR1 LGHNA, CDR2 YNFKEQ. The CDR3 nucleotides read TGTGCCAGCAGCCAAGCGTGGCAGGGTATTAACTATGGCTACACCTTC. Encoded protein: CASSQAWQGINYGYTF.